This record concerns one T cell receptor beta chain sequence. These data belong to a study of blood T cell repertoires in COVID-19. Trimming left V 0 bases short and J 1 base short, with 12 bases between. Germline assignment: CDR1 LNHDA and CDR2 SQIVND (reference sequence). The length of the CDR3 is 16 residues. As processed by the authors: Reference gene primer amplification yielded estimated nucleated cell counts. The data were produced by immunoSEQ multiplex PCR, yet TCRdb's version contains in-frame clones alone and is incomplete. The V and J calls and clone size were taken over from that table, and D and trimming were inferred from the DNA. The sample shows under 150,000 clones, approximately 88% of them seen only once.

The receptor was isolated from a human donor in a cohort sampled during active COVID-19. The V gene is TRBV19, the J gene TRBJ1-1; D might be TRBD1 (6 bases). The specimen sequenced was peripheral blood. The CDR3 DNA sequence: TGTGCCAGTAGTATAGATTGGGGGCGGAGGAACACTGAAGCTTTCTTT. Amino acid sequence: CASSIDWGRRNTEAFF.